This T cell receptor (beta chain) was identified during a study of OX40 agonist ivuxolimab in advanced cancers. Overall study: The group had a mean age of about 60 years, ranged from about 20 to 79, and was just under 85% male.

Baseline, cycle 4 day 1, and cycle 7 day 1 were the blood sampling points. Profiled with immunoSEQ multiplex PCR; TCRdb holds only in-frame clones, not every one. The sample shows 77,000 or so clones, just under 95% of them seen only once. The receptor's source is an adult with an advanced solid tumor such as melanoma, head and neck, liver or kidney cancer. The sample consisted of CD4+ or CD8+ T cells sorted from blood, taken in a trial of the OX40 agonist ivuxolimab.

CDR3 DNA: TGTGCCAGCAATATAGCGGGGGGGCTTATGGATGAGCAGTTCTTC. This translates into CASNIAGGLMDEQFF. The V gene is TRBV6-5, the J gene TRBJ2-1; TRBD2 aligns across 11 bases. V was clipped by 7 bases and J by 8 bases; unmatched bases: 10. The germline V gene has CDR1 MNHEY and CDR2 SVGAGI. The CDR3 is 15 residues long.